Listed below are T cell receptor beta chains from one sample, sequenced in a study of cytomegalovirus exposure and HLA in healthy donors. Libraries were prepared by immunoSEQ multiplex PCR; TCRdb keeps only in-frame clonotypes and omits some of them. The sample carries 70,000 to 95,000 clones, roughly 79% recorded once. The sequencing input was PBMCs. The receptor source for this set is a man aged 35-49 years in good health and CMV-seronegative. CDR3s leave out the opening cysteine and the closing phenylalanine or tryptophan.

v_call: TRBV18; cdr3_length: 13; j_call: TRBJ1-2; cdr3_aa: ASSGTGTRFYGYT
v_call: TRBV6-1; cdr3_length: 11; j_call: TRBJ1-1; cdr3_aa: ASTRGTGTEAF
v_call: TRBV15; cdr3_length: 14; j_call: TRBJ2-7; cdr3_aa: ATSRTRGASSYEQY
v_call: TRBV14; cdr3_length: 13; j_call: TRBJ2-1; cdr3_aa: ASSQATSGSYEQF
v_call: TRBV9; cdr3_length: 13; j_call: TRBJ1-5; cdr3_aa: ASSVGPDGYQPQH
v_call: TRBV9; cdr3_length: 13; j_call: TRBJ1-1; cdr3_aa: ASRAVSEVKVGAF
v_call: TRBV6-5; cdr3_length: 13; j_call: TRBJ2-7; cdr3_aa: ASSTPRTSDYEQY
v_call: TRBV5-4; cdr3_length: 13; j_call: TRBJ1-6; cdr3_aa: ASSSGQGVNSPLH
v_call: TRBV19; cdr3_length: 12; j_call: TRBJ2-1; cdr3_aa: ASSIPLDYNEQF
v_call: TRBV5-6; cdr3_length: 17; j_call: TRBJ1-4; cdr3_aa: ASIQLDRGLAGSNEKLF
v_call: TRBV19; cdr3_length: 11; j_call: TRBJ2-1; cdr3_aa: ASSIILAGEQF
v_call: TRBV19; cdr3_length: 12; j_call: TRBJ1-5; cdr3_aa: ASSLGGSNQPQH
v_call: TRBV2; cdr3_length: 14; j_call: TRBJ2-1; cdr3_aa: ASTLRFLSGSNEQF
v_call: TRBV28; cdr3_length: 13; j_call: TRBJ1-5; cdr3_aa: ASSLMTGESQPQH
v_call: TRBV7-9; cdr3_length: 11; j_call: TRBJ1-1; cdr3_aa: ASSLVMNTEAF
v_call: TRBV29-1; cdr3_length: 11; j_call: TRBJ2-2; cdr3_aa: SVRRGGTGELF
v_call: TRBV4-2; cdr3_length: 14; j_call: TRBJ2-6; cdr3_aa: ASSPGQNSGANVLT
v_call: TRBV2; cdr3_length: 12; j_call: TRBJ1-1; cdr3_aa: ASSEQGMNTEAF
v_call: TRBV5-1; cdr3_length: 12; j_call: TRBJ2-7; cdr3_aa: ASSLADSYYEQY
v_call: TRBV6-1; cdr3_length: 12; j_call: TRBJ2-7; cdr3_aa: ASSHGSLAYEQY
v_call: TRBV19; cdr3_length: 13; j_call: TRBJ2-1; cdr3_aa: ASSRQGQGYNEQF
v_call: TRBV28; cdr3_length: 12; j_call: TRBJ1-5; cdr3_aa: ASSNTGGNQPQH
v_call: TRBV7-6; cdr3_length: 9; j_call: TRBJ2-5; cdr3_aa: ASSLGGTQY
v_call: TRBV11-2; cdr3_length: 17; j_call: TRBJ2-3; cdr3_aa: ASSHHISLAGGNTDTQY
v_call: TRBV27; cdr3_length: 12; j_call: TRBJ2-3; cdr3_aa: ASSLRRPSDTQY
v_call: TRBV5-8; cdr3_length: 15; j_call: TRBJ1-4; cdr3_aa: ASSIAGLGATNEKLF
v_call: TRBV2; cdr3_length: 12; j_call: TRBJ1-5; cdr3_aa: ASRDTLSNQPQH
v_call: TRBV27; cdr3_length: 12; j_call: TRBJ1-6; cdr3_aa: ASSSGQFNSPLH
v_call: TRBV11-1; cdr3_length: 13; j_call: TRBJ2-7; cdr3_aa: ASSQDSIGLREQY
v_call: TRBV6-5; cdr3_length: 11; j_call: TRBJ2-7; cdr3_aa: ASRESLQGIAY
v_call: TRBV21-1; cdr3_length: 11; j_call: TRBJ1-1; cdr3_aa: ASSKVARVEAF
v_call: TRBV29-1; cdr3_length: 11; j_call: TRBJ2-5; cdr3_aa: SVAVTAQETQY
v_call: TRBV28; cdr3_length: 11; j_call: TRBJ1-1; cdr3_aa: ASTITGRARAF
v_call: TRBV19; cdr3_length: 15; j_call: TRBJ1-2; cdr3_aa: ASSKARFEALKDGYT
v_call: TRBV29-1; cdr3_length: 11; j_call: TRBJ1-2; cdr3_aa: SVELAARGGYT
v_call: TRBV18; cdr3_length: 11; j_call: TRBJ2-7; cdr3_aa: ASSPSTNFEQY
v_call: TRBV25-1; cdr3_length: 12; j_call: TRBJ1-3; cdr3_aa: ASSEQGAGNTIY
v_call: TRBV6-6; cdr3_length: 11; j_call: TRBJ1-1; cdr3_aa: ASSYIRGPEAF
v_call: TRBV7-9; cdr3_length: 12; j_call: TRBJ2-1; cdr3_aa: ASSYGQGYNEQF
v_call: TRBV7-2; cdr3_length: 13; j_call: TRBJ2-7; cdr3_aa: ASSSLGGGYDEQY
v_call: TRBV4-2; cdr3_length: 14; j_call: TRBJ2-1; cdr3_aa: ASHRGAIEDHDEQF
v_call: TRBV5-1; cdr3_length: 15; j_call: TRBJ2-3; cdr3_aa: ASSPGTSGVGTDTQY
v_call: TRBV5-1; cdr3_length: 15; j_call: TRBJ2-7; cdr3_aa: ASSFVPGQGKDYEQY
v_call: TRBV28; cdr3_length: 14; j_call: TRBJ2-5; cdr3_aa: ASSIPGNSGSETQY
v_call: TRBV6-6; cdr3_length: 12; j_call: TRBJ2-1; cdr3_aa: ASRNGRGYNEQF
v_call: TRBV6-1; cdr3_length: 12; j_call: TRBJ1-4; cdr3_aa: ATPRDPTNEKLF
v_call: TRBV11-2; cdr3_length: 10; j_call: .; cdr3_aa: ASSRDSYEQY
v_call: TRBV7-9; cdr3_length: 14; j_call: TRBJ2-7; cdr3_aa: SSSWDRQENPYEQY
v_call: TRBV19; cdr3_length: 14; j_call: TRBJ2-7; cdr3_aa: ASSIIWTGEGYEQY
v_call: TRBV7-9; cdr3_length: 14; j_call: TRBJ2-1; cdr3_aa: ASSLGAGLAYNEQF
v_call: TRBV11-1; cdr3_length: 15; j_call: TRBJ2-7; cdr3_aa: ASSSDRQGASFLGQY
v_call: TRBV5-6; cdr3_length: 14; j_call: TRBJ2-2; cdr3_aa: ASSAGLAGENGELF
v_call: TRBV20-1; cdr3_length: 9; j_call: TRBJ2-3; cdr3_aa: SPQALSWQY
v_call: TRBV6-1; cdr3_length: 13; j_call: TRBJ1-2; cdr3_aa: ASSEAFTVDYGYT
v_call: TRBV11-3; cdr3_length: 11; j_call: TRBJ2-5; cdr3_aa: ASSLQGAETQY
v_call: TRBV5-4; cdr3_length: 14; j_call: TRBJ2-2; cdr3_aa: ASSPNQGFPAGELF
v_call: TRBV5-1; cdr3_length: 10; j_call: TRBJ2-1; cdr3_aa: ASKREGDEQF
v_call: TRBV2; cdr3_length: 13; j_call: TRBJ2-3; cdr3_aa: ASSASGANTDTQY
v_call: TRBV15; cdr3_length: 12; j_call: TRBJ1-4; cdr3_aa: ATRRRQGDEKLF
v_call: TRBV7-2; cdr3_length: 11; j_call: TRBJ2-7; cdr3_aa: ASSFGQSYEQY